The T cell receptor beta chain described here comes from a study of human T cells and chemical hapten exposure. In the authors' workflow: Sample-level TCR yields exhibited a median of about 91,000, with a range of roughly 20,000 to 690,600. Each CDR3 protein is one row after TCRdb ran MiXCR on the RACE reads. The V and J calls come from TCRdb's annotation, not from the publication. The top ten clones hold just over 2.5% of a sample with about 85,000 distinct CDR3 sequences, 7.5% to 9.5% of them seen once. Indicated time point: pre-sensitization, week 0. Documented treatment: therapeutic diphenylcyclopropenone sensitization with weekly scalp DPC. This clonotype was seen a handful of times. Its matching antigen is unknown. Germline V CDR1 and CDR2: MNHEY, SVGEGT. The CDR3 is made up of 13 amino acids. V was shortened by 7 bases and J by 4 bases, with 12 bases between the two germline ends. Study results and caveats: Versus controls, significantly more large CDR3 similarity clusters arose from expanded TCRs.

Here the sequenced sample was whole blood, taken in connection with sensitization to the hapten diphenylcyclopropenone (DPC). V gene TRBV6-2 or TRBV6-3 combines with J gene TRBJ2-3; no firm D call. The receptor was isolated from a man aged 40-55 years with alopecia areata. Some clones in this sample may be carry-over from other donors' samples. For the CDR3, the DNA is TGTGCCAGCAAGGACCCGGCCCCAGATACGCAGTATTTT. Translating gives CASKDPAPDTQYF.